Shown below are 30 T cell receptor beta chains from a single sample sequenced in a study of control samples from healthy donors and cancer patients. Method: immunoSEQ multiplex PCR; TCRdb's copy keeps in-frame clones and lacks some. The sample consists of just under 150,000 clones, approximately 92% of them appearing once. Specimen: blood. The receptors originated from a man younger than 45 in good health.

The CDR3 nucleotides read TGTGCCAGCTCACCACAACACGGAGCTAACTATGGCTACACCTTC. This translates into CASSPQHGANYGYTF. The rearrangement joins TRBV18 to TRBJ1-2; D is uncertain. The ends were cut back, 1 base at V and 0 bases at J, with 9 bases in the middle. In germline, CDR1 is KGHSH, CDR2 LQKENI. The CDR3 is made up of 15 amino acids. The full variable domain, completed using reference TRBV18 and TRBJ1-2, is NAGVMQNPRHLVRRRGQEARLRCSPMKGHSHVYWYRQLPEEGLKFMVYLQKENIIDESGMPKERFSAEFPKEGPSILRIQQVVRGDSAAYFCASSPQHGANYGYTFGSGTRLTVV.

The rearrangement uses TRBV5-6 and TRBJ1-2, with unresolved D. This CDR3 comprises 13 residues. The germline V gene has CDR1 SGHDT and CDR2 YYEEEE. V was clipped by 0 bases and J by 8 bases, with 11 bases between them. The CDR3 DNA reads TGTGCCAGCAGCTTGGCGGAGTCGGGAGGCTACACCTTC. This codes for CASSLAESGGYTF.

The CDR3 coding sequence is TGTGCCAGCAGCTTAGGGACAGGGGGCACAGATACGCAGTATTTT. Translation gives CASSLGTGGTDTQYF. V and J are TRBV5-4 and TRBJ2-3; 10 nucleotides match TRBD1. Germline V gene data show CDR1 as SGHNT and CDR2 as YYREEE (reference sequence). The V and J ends lost 2 bases and 1 base, in that order; junction bases with no gene match: 1. The CDR3 loop spans 15 amino acids. Complete variable domain (other parts from reference TRBV5-4 and TRBJ2-3): ETGVTQSPTHLIKTRGQQVTLRCSSQSGHNTVSWYQQALGQGPQFIFQYYREEENGRGNFPPRFSGLQFPNYSSELNVNALELDDSALYLCASSLGTGGTDTQYFGPGTRLTVL.

This clone was seen a single time. This chain connects TRBV3-1 (or the pseudogene TRBV3-2) to TRBJ2-7; D is unresolved. Trimming stripped 1 base from V and 2 bases from J, with 9 bases between. Germline CDR1 reads LGHDT; CDR2 reads YNNKEL (reference sequence). The CDR3 contains 14 residues. The CDR3 coding sequence is TGTGCCAGCAGCCAAGGACGTCAGACCTACGAGCAGTACTTC. As protein: CASSQGRQTYEQYF.

The chain has TRBV19 and TRBJ2-3; a possible D gene is TRBD1 (6 bases). V lost 5 bases and J 7 bases, leaving 16 bases between the germline ends. The V gene's germline CDR1 is LNHDA and CDR2 SQIVND (reference sequence). The CDR3 spans 14 residues. CDR3: CASSQVQGRYTQYF. CDR3 nucleotides: TGTGCCAGTAGTCAAGTACAGGGAAGGTATACGCAGTATTTT.

The chain carries TRBV5-1 and TRBJ2-5; 12 nucleotides line up with TRBD2. V dropped 3 bases and J dropped 1; count of bases not matched to a gene: 4. Germline V gives CDR1 SGHRS, CDR2 YFSETQ. The CDR3 extends over 16 amino acids. The CDR3 coding sequence is TGCGCCAGCAGCTCAACTAGCGGGGGGCCCCAAGAGACCCAGTACTTC. Translated, it gives CASSSTSGGPQETQYF.

The rearrangement links TRBV2 to TRBJ1-1; 8 bases align to TRBD1. The CDR3 sequence is 14 residues long. Germline lookup yields CDR1 SNHLY and CDR2 FYNNEI. Trimming took 6 bases from V and 4 from J; bases not matched to a gene: 7. The CDR3 coding sequence is TGTGCCAGCAGCCTGACAGGGGTTGGCACTGAAGCTTTCTTT. This encodes CASSLTGVGTEAFF.

J is TRBJ1-4 and V is TRBV7-2; 9 nucleotides align to TRBD1. With V trimmed by 5 bases and J by 0 bases, 1 base remained unmatched. CDR1 and CDR2 from the germline V gene are SGHTA and FQGNSA. CDR3 length: 15 amino acids. The CDR3 loop reads CASSTGGSTNEKLFF. In DNA, the CDR3 is TGTGCCAGCAGCACAGGGGGCTCAACTAATGAAAAACTGTTTTTT. Supplemented by reference TRBV7-2 and TRBJ1-4, the full variable domain reads GAGVSQSPSNKVTEKGKDVELRCDPISGHTALYWYRQSLGQGLEFLIYFQGNSAPDKSGLPSDRFSAERTGGSVSTLTIQRTQQEDSAVYLCASSTGGSTNEKLFFGSGTQLSVL.

Concerning this clone itself: This CDR3 is also generated by other DNA sequences in the sample. The genes are TRBV23-1 and TRBJ1-5; D gene unclear. TRBV23-1 counts as an open reading frame of uncertain function. V was trimmed by 0 bases and J by 4 bases, leaving 13 bases between them. The CDR3 covers 16 residues. The CDR3 DNA follows: TGCGCCAGCAGTCAATCGCACAAAAAACCTAATCAGCCCCAGCATTTT. As protein: CASSQSHKKPNQPQHF.

V and J are TRBV7-7 and TRBJ2-2; TRBD2 matches 8 bases. With 2 bases clipped from V and 2 bases from J, the junction kept 4 bases outside the gene matches. CDR1 and CDR2 from the germline V gene are SSHAT and FNYEAQ (reference sequence). The CDR3 runs to 16 residues. CDR3 sequence: CASSLRAGENTGELFF. CDR3 bases: TGTGCCAGCAGCTTAAGAGCGGGGGAAAACACCGGGGAGCTGTTTTTT.

J is TRBJ2-5 and V is TRBV6-5; TRBD2 matches at 12 bases. CDR1 MNHEY and CDR2 SVGAGI come from the germline V gene. This CDR3 comprises 15 residues. V trimming: 7 bases; J trimming: 5 bases; junction bases outside the gene matches: 8. The CDR3 sequence: CASTDRLAGVETQYF. The CDR3 DNA sequence: TGTGCCAGCACCGATCGACTAGCGGGGGTTGAGACCCAGTACTTC.

The J gene is TRBJ2-1, the V gene TRBV28; a weak D match, TRBD2 (6 bases). The germline V gene encodes CDR1 MDHEN and CDR2 SYDVKM. The CDR3 is 14 amino acids. Trimming took off 4 bases at V and 8 bases at J, with 15 bases between the two ends. In nucleotides, the CDR3 is TGTGCCAGCAGTTCCGGGACTCGGGTGGATGAGCAGTTCTTC. It yields the protein CASSSGTRVDEQFF.

The chain links TRBV28 to TRBJ2-2; D tentatively reads TRBD1 or TRBD2 (5 bases each). The CDR3 is 15 amino acids. Between the trimmed V and J ends, which lost 3 bases and 6 bases, there was a span of 14 bases. The germline V gene encodes CDR1 MDHEN and CDR2 SYDVKM. CDR3 sequence reads: CASSFMGPDAGELFF. The CDR3 coding sequence is TGTGCCAGCAGTTTTATGGGACCCGACGCCGGGGAGCTGTTTTTT.

The chain links TRBV7-6 to TRBJ2-3; 7 bases map to TRBD2. The germline V gene encodes CDR1 SGHVS and CDR2 FNYEAQ. This CDR3 has 14 amino acids. V lost 5 bases and J lost 1; bases outside the gene matches: 3. The CDR3 protein is CASSPGRGTDTQYF. Here the CDR3 DNA reads TGTGCCAGCAGCCCAGGGAGGGGCACAGATACGCAGTATTTT.

This chain connects TRBV21-1 to TRBJ1-6; the D segment call TRBD1 is taken from the table without a DNA check. TRBV21-1 is assigned pseudogene status. The CDR3 has 16 residues. Here the CDR3 DNA reads TGTGCCAGCATCCAGGACAGGGCAGGGGTGGGTTCACCCCTCCACTTT. Protein product: CASIQDRAGVGSPLHF.

The rearrangement links TRBV7-2 to TRBJ1-4, with TRBD1 identical over 7 bases. The J segment lost 7 bases and the V segment lost 0 bases, leaving 14 bases of the junction unmatched. Per the germline V gene, CDR1 is SGHTA and CDR2 is FQGNSA. The CDR3 totals 18 residues. CDR3 in amino acids: CASSLAVGAGQIGEKLFF. Here the CDR3 DNA reads TGTGCCAGCAGCTTAGCGGTGGGTGCGGGACAGATAGGTGAAAAACTGTTTTTT.

The V and J genes are TRBV15 and TRBJ1-2; 7 nucleotides align to TRBD1. CDR3 size: 16 residues. Trimming removed 3 bases from V and 2 bases from J; junction bases left unmatched: 9. The germline gives CDR1 LNHNV, CDR2 YYDKDF (reference sequence). CDR3 DNA: TGTGCCACCAGCAGGGGGACAGAACTATCGAACTATGGCTACACCTTC. This sequence encodes CATSRGTELSNYGYTF.

The chain links TRBV19 to TRBJ2-2; D uncertain. Germline CDR1 is LNHDA and CDR2 is SQIVND (reference sequence). This CDR3 is 16 amino acids long. Deletions cut 4 bases from V and 2 bases from J, with 14 bases between. The CDR3 nucleotides are TGTGCCAGTAGTACCAGGCCGAAGGCTAACACCGGGGAGCTGTTTTTT. It yields the protein CASSTRPKANTGELFF.

The chain employs TRBV6-5 and TRBJ1-2; maybe TRBD1 (5 bases). This CDR3 region has 15 residues. Germline V gene sequence: CDR1 MNHEY, CDR2 SVGAGI. The ends were cut back, 0 bases at V and 4 bases at J, with 12 bases in the middle. This CDR3 is CASSYSGGEGYGYTF. The CDR3 nucleotides read TGTGCCAGCAGTTACTCAGGAGGGGAGGGCTATGGCTACACCTTC.

The rearrangement links TRBV2 to TRBJ1-2, with 7 bases aligning to TRBD1. The CDR3 runs 14 residues. Germline-derived CDR1 and CDR2 are SNHLY and FYNNEI. V lost 2 bases, J lost 0 bases, and 0 bases stayed unmatched. Written as DNA, the CDR3 is TGTGCCAGCAGTGAACAGGGGGCTAACTATGGCTACACCTTC. Its protein product is CASSEQGANYGYTF.

J is TRBJ1-6 and V is TRBV25-1; weak D call: TRBD1 (6 bases). Germline values: CDR1 MGHDK, CDR2 SYGVNS. The V end was cut by 1 base, the J end by 5 bases, with 9 bases between. The CDR3 is 15 residues long. The CDR3 sequence: CASSESNRDNSPLHF. The CDR3, as DNA: TGTGCCAGCAGTGAATCGAACAGGGATAATTCACCCCTCCACTTT.

The chain couples TRBV19 to TRBJ2-4; D remains ambiguous. CDR3 length equals 15 residues. Germline V gives CDR1 LNHDA, CDR2 SQIVND (reference sequence). V gave up 3 bases and J gave up 0 bases, with 9 bases separating them. The chain's CDR3 is CASSISAVAKNIQYF. DNA for the CDR3: TGTGCCAGTAGTATCTCAGCTGTAGCCAAAAACATTCAGTACTTC. The entire variable domain, with the rest obtained from reference TRBV19 and TRBJ2-4, is as follows: DGGITQSPKYLFRKEGQNVTLSCEQNLNHDAMYWYRQDPGQGLRLIYYSQIVNDFQKGDIAEGYSVSREKKESFPLTVTSAQKNPTAFYLCASSISAVAKNIQYFGAGTRLSVL.

This chain connects TRBV18 to TRBJ2-4; TRBD1 or TRBD2 may be the D gene (5 bases each). Germline CDR1 is KGHSH and CDR2 is LQKENI. The CDR3 has 13 amino acids. The ends were cut back, 4 bases at V and 8 bases at J, with 12 bases in the middle. The CDR3 coding sequence is TGTGCCAGCTCACTGGGACCAGAGGACATTCAGTACTTC. Translation: CASSLGPEDIQYF.

The V gene is TRBV5-8, the J gene TRBJ2-7; no definite D call. CDR3 length: 14 residues. V was shortened by 2 bases and J by 0 bases, with 9 bases between the two germline ends. Germline assignment: CDR1 SGHTS and CDR2 YDEGEE. The CDR3 DNA reads TGTGCCAGCAGCTTAGCAGGTTCCTCCTACGAGCAGTACTTC. It codes for CASSLAGSSYEQYF.

The chain's CDR3 is CASSSGTSGGALDTQYF. In DNA form, the CDR3 reads TGTGCCAGTAGTTCAGGGACTAGCGGGGGGGCCTTAGATACGCAGTATTTT. This chain connects TRBV19 to TRBJ2-3; 16 bases align to TRBD2. Trimming at V came to 5 bases and at J to 5 bases, leaving 7 bases not matched to a gene. In germline, CDR1 is LNHDA, CDR2 SQIVND (reference sequence). This CDR3 has 17 amino acids.

The chain carries TRBV5-1 and TRBJ2-2, with D possibly matching TRBD2 (6 bases). Between the trimmed V and J ends, which lost 1 base and 0 bases, there was a span of 10 bases. Germline lookup yields CDR1 SGHRS and CDR2 YFSETQ. The CDR3 spans 16 residues. The CDR3 sequence: CASSLKVAANTGELFF. The CDR3 coding sequence is TGCGCCAGCAGCTTGAAGGTAGCGGCGAACACCGGGGAGCTGTTTTTT.

The chain employs TRBV5-1 and TRBJ2-1, with TRBD1 matching over 9 bases. The CDR3 runs 20 residues. Germline V gives CDR1 SGHRS, CDR2 YFSETQ. The J segment lost 3 bases and the V segment lost 2 bases, leaving 18 bases of the junction unmatched. This CDR3 reads CASSFPGGQGSGIGYNEQFF. CDR3 sequence (DNA): TGCGCCAGCAGCTTTCCCGGGGGACAGGGAAGCGGGATTGGCTACAATGAGCAGTTCTTC.

The genes are TRBV6-1 and TRBJ1-2; possibly TRBD1 for D (5 bases). Germline loops: CDR1 MNHNS, CDR2 SASEGT. The CDR3 loop spans 14 amino acids. Trimming removed 2 bases at V and 8 bases at J, with 15 bases between. CDR3 region: CASSEIVGDRGYTF. The CDR3, as DNA: TGTGCCAGCAGTGAAATTGTGGGGGACCGGGGCTACACCTTC.

The chain links TRBV6-5 to TRBJ1-6; maybe TRBD1 (5 bases). The germline V gene has CDR1 MNHEY and CDR2 SVGAGI. The CDR3 contains 15 residues. The ends were cut back, 9 bases at V and 8 bases at J, with 20 bases in the middle. The CDR3: CASRAGTSSHSPLHF. CDR3 nucleotide sequence: TGTGCCAGTCGAGCCGGGACGTCCAGTCATTCACCCCTCCACTTT.

This clone has only one observation. Written as DNA, the CDR3 is TGTGCCAGTAGTACCGGGACAGGGTCCTACGAGCAGTACTTC. Amino acids: CASSTGTGSYEQYF. J is TRBJ2-7 and V is TRBV19; the match to TRBD1 covers 9 bases. CDR1 LNHDA and CDR2 SQIVND come from the germline V gene (reference sequence). After removal of 4 bases from V and 1 base from J, the junction contained 2 bases not matched to a gene. CDR3 length equals 14 residues.